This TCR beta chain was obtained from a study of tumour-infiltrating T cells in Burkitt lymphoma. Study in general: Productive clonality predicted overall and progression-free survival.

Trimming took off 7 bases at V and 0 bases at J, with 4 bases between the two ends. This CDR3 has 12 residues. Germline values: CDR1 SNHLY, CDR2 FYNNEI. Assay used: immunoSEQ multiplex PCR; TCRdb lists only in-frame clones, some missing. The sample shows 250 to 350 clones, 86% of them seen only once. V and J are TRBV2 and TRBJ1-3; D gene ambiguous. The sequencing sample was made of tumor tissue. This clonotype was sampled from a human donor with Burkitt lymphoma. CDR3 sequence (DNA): TGTGCCAGCAAGGGCTCTGGAAACACCATATATTTT. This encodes CASKGSGNTIYF.